The 7 T cell receptor beta chains below come from one sample, sequenced in a study of cytomegalovirus exposure and HLA in healthy donors. In the PCR, 60 Vbeta and 13 Jbeta primers were used. Clones were read by immunoSEQ multiplex PCR, and TCRdb kept only the in-frame ones, dropping some. Reported are roughly 84,000 clones; the ten largest clones contain about 0.61%. Specimen: PBMCs. The receptor set was obtained from a man in his forties or fifties in good health and CMV-seronegative.

The chain couples TRBV27 to TRBJ2-7, with D unclear. Germline V gene lookup returns CDR1 MNHEY and CDR2 SMNVEV (reference sequence). The CDR3 consists of 12 residues. The V end was cut by 9 bases, the J end by 2 bases, with 11 bases between. The CDR3 nucleotides are TGTGCCAGTAAAAATTCGGCCTACGAGCAGTACTTC. Amino acids: CASKNSAYEQYF.

The chain has TRBV5-6 and TRBJ1-4; D call uncertain. Germline CDR1 SGHDT, CDR2 YYEEEE. With 0 bases removed from V and 7 bases from J, the gap between germline ends came to 16 bases. The CDR3 is 16 amino acids. The CDR3 spells CASSLAGGGLIEKLFF. The CDR3, as DNA: TGTGCCAGCAGCTTGGCGGGAGGAGGTCTTATTGAAAAACTGTTTTTT.

The J gene is TRBJ2-7, the V gene TRBV7-2; the D is unclear. V gave up 2 bases and J gave up 6 bases, with 8 bases separating them. This CDR3 is 12 amino acids long. From germline, CDR1 is SGHTA and CDR2 FQGNSA. CDR3 coding DNA: TGTGCCAGCAGCTTAAGAGCTACCGAGCAGTACTTC. Translated, it gives CASSLRATEQYF.

The V call is TRBV5-1, the J call TRBJ1-1; a weak D match, TRBD1 (5 bases). V dropped 0 bases and J dropped 1 base, with 7 bases sitting between them. The germline CDR1 and CDR2 sequences are SGHRS and YFSETQ. The CDR3 has 14 amino acids. The CDR3 sequence: CASSLAGGNTEAFF. The CDR3 nucleotides read TGCGCCAGCAGCTTGGCGGGGGGGAACACTGAAGCTTTCTTT.

The chain uses TRBV6-1 and TRBJ2-2; a weak D match, TRBD2 (5 bases). This CDR3 has 12 amino acids. V was clipped by 4 bases and J by 7 bases, with 7 bases between them. Germline V gene lookup returns CDR1 MNHNS and CDR2 SASEGT. The CDR3 spells CASSVEGGELFF. The CDR3 bases are TGTGCCAGCAGTGTAGAGGGCGGGGAGCTGTTTTTT.

The chain has TRBV18 and TRBJ1-2; maybe TRBD1 (5 bases). Per germline, CDR1 KGHSH and CDR2 LQKENI. CDR3 length equals 13 residues. V was pared by 5 bases and J by 4 bases, with 11 bases between. CDR3 sequence reads: CASSADRGYGYTF. As DNA, the CDR3 is TGTGCCAGCTCAGCTGACAGAGGCTATGGCTACACCTTC.

The chain combines TRBV10-3 with TRBJ1-5; TRBD1 might be the D (5 bases). The CDR3 covers 15 residues. CDR1 is ENHRY and CDR2 is SYGVKD in the germline V gene. V was clipped by 0 bases and J by 0 bases, with 6 bases between them. CDR3: CAISESQGSNQPQHF. CDR3 coding DNA: TGTGCCATCAGTGAGTCCCAGGGTAGCAATCAGCCCCAGCATTTT.